This passage covers 22 T cell receptor beta chains from one sample sequenced in a study of cytomegalovirus exposure and HLA in healthy donors. In the PCR, 60 Vbeta and 13 Jbeta primers were used. TCRdb's copy holds only in-frame clones and misses some; the assay was immunoSEQ multiplex PCR. The table has 150,000 or so clones, approximately 80% seen once; the top ten hold under 2%. The source material was PBMCs. Every receptor here comes from a young man in good health and CMV-seronegative.

V is TRBV4-1 and J is TRBJ2-7; tentatively, D is TRBD1 (5 bases). CDR1 and CDR2 from the germline V gene are MGHRA and YSYEKL. The CDR3 spans 16 residues. Between the trimmed V and J ends, which lost 6 bases and 5 bases, there was a span of 23 bases. In nucleotides, the CDR3 is TGCGCCAGCAGAACGACCGACCGTAATCCAGGGAACGAGCAGTACTTC. Its translation is CASRTTDRNPGNEQYF.

J is TRBJ2-7 and V is TRBV28; D remains unclear. Germline V lookup: CDR1 MDHEN, CDR2 SYDVKM. The ends were cut back, 2 bases at V and 1 base at J, with 6 bases in the middle. This CDR3 is 13 amino acids long. Here the CDR3 DNA reads TGTGCCAGCAGTTTAACAGAATCCTACGAGCAGTACTTC. Translating gives CASSLTESYEQYF.

The chain carries TRBV18 and TRBJ2-7; TRBD1 might be the D (5 bases). CDR1 and CDR2 from the germline V gene are KGHSH and LQKENI. The CDR3 sequence is 16 residues long. V was shortened by 0 bases and J by 0 bases, with 12 bases between the two germline ends. The CDR3 DNA reads TGTGCCAGCTCACCACCAGGCAGGGCCAGCTCCTACGAGCAGTACTTC. The encoded protein is CASSPPGRASSYEQYF.

The CDR3 is CASSSHGAPNTGELFF. The CDR3 nucleotides read TGTGCCAGCAGTTCCCATGGGGCGCCGAACACCGGGGAGCTGTTTTTT. The chain recombines TRBV28 with TRBJ2-2, with D possibly matching TRBD1 (5 bases). From germline, CDR1 is MDHEN and CDR2 SYDVKM. CDR3 length: 16 amino acids. Trimming stripped 4 bases from V and 0 bases from J, with 12 bases between.

The V gene is TRBV7-3, the J gene TRBJ2-1, with 8 nucleotides matching TRBD2. The V and J ends lost 5 bases and 0 bases, in that order; junction bases with no gene match: 3. Germline assignment: CDR1 SGHTA and CDR2 FQGTGA. The CDR3 spans 15 residues. CDR3 nucleotides: TGTGCCAGCAGCGAGAGCGGGAGCTCCTACAATGAGCAGTTCTTC. Its translation: CASSESGSSYNEQFF. Combining the CDR3 with reference TRBV7-3 and TRBJ2-1 gives the whole variable domain GAGVSQTPSNKVTEKGKYVELRCDPISGHTALYWYRQSLGQGPEFLIYFQGTGAADDSGLPNDRFFAVRPEGSVSTLKIQRTERGDSAVYLCASSESGSSYNEQFFGPGTRLTVL.

This chain joins TRBV5-1 and TRBJ1-1, with 7 bases that match TRBD1. Per the germline V gene, CDR1 is SGHRS and CDR2 is YFSETQ. V trimming: 6 bases; J trimming: 0 bases; junction bases outside the gene matches: 5. CDR3 length equals 14 residues. The CDR3 coding sequence is TGCGCCAGCAAGGGGGCAGGGATGAACACTGAAGCTTTCTTT. Translation: CASKGAGMNTEAFF.

V and J are TRBV28 and TRBJ2-5, with 7 bases lining up with TRBD1. Near its end, the DNA agrees better with TRBJ2-7, so the J call may be wrong. CDR3 length: 11 amino acids. Germline loops: CDR1 MDHEN, CDR2 SYDVKM. CDR3 nucleotides: TGTGCCACAGGACAGGCCTACGAGCAGTACTTC. Its protein is CATGQAYEQYF.

The CDR3 sequence is CASNSERGKLFF. DNA of the CDR3: TGTGCCAGCAATTCCGAGCGGGGAAAACTGTTTTTT. The V call is TRBV6-4, the J call TRBJ1-4; D is unresolved. The CDR3 spans 12 residues. CDR1 and CDR2 from the germline V gene are MRHNA and SNTAGT. V lost 7 bases to trimming and J lost 10 bases, with 13 bases between them.

This chain connects TRBV23-1 to TRBJ2-7, with D maybe TRBD2 (5 bases). TRBV23-1 is marked as an open reading frame, function uncertain. V was shortened by 0 bases and J by 4 bases, with 16 bases between the two germline ends. The CDR3 has 16 amino acids. The CDR3 DNA is TGCGCCAGCAGTCAATCGTCGAGGGCCAGTACATACGAGCAGTACTTC. It translates to CASSQSSRASTYEQYF.

This clone appeared a few times. The V and J genes are TRBV11-2 and TRBJ2-7; 7 bases fit TRBD2. From germline, CDR1 is SGHAT and CDR2 FQNNGV. V trimming: 7 bases; J trimming: 3 bases; junction bases outside the gene matches: 9. This CDR3 is built from 14 residues. CDR3 in DNA: TGTGCCAGCACCAGAGCGGGAAGTTTCTACGAGCAGTACTTC. The encoded protein is CASTRAGSFYEQYF.

The J gene is TRBJ2-7, the V gene TRBV4-3, with 11 bases fitting TRBD2. Germline values: CDR1 LGHNA, CDR2 YSLEER. CDR3 length: 16 amino acids. Unmatched junction bases numbered 5, after V lost 2 bases and J lost 2 bases. CDR3 amino acids: CASSQTVTSGTYEQYF. CDR3 DNA: TGCGCCAGCAGCCAAACAGTGACTAGCGGGACCTACGAGCAGTACTTC.

The genes are TRBV7-2 and TRBJ1-1; 9 bases align to TRBD1. Germline V gives CDR1 SGHTA, CDR2 FQGNSA. The CDR3 sequence is 14 residues long. V lost 5 bases, J lost 7 bases, and 8 bases stayed unmatched. The CDR3 nucleotides read TGTGCCAGCAGCCTAGACAGGGGGGTTGGTGAAGCTTTCTTT. This codes for CASSLDRGVGEAFF.

This chain uses TRBV9 with TRBJ2-6; TRBD1 aligns across 10 bases. In germline, CDR1 is SGDLS, CDR2 YYNGEE. This CDR3 is built from 18 residues. J lost 1 base, V lost 3 bases, and 7 bases had no gene match. CDR3 coding DNA: TGTGCCAGCAGCGCGATGGGACAGGGGCTATCTGGGGCCAACGTCCTGACTTTC. It codes for CASSAMGQGLSGANVLTF.

The gene calls are TRBV27 and TRBJ2-7; possibly TRBD1 for D (6 bases). The germline CDR1 and CDR2 sequences are MNHEY and SMNVEV (reference sequence). CDR3 length equals 18 residues. V lost 3 bases, J lost 0 bases, and 21 bases lay in between. CDR3 nucleotides: TGTGCCAGCAGTTTCTTTTCCCCGGGGACACCCGGCTCCTACGAGCAGTACTTC. Translated: CASSFFSPGTPGSYEQYF.

The chain has TRBV13 and TRBJ2-7, with D hard to call. V was shortened by 6 bases and J by 4 bases, with 16 bases between the two germline ends. Germline assignment: CDR1 PRHDT and CDR2 FYEKMQ (reference sequence). The CDR3 is made up of 14 amino acids. CDR3 sequence: CASRKSPGAYEQYF. The CDR3 nucleotides read TGTGCCAGCAGAAAAAGTCCAGGCGCTTACGAGCAGTACTTC.

This clone turned up a few times. The V and J genes are TRBV10-3 and TRBJ2-1; 8 bases are a match to TRBD2. The CDR3 loop spans 15 amino acids. J was trimmed by 5 bases and V by 6 bases; bases with no gene match: 9. The germline gives CDR1 ENHRY, CDR2 SYGVKD. The CDR3 spells CAIRASGSTDNEQFF. The CDR3 bases are TGTGCCATCAGGGCGAGCGGGAGTACGGACAATGAGCAGTTCTTC.

The chain has TRBV9 and TRBJ2-1, with a possible D match to TRBD1 (5 bases). V lost 4 bases, J lost 8 bases, and 19 bases lay in between. CDR1 is SGDLS and CDR2 is YYNGEE in the germline V gene. The CDR3 length is 15 residues. CDR3 in amino acids: CASSIQGTLGDEQFF. The CDR3 DNA reads as TGTGCCAGCAGCATCCAGGGTACTTTGGGCGATGAGCAGTTCTTC.

The chain carries TRBV27 and TRBJ1-1; 8 bases are a match to TRBD1. The ends lost 6 bases at V and 1 base at J; junction bases unmatched: 4. The CDR3 covers 14 residues. Germline values: CDR1 MNHEY, CDR2 SMNVEV (reference sequence). The CDR3 protein is CASSTDRGNTEAFF. The CDR3 DNA reads as TGTGCCAGCAGCACCGACAGGGGGAACACTGAAGCTTTCTTT.

The chain uses TRBV19 and TRBJ2-7; 7 bases fit TRBD1. Germline V gene sequence: CDR1 LNHDA, CDR2 SQIVND (reference sequence). There are 13 residues in the CDR3. Unmatched junction bases numbered 10, after V lost 10 bases and J lost 4 bases. The CDR3 loop is CATRSRQGYEQYF. The DNA of the CDR3 is TGTGCCACCCGGTCCCGACAGGGATACGAGCAGTACTTC.

The V and J genes are TRBV7-2 and TRBJ2-7; TRBD2 matches at 7 bases. The germline V gene encodes CDR1 SGHTA and CDR2 FQGNSA. V was clipped by 7 bases and J by 4 bases; unmatched bases: 10. The CDR3 length is 14 residues. CDR3 DNA sequence: TGTGCCAGCACCATGGGGCTAGCGGAATACGAGCAGTACTTC. Its protein product is CASTMGLAEYEQYF. The whole variable domain, filled in from reference TRBV7-2 and TRBJ2-7, reads GAGVSQSPSNKVTEKGKDVELRCDPISGHTALYWYRQSLGQGLEFLIYFQGNSAPDKSGLPSDRFSAERTGGSVSTLTIQRTQQEDSAVYLCASTMGLAEYEQYFGPGTRLTVT.

This clone was counted only a few times. The chain links TRBV28 to TRBJ1-3; the D gene is possibly TRBD1 (6 bases). V dropped 5 bases and J dropped 4 bases, with 18 bases sitting between them. This CDR3 contains 16 residues. Germline CDR1 MDHEN, CDR2 SYDVKM. This CDR3 is CASSPSLTGAGNTIYF. In nucleotides, the CDR3 is TGTGCCAGCAGTCCAAGTTTGACAGGCGCAGGAAACACCATATATTTT.

The V call is TRBV11-2, the J call TRBJ2-7; D gene ambiguous. The ends were cut back, 0 bases at V and 4 bases at J, with 13 bases in the middle. In germline, CDR1 is SGHAT, CDR2 FQNNGV. The CDR3 spans 15 residues. The CDR3 here is CASSLDGPKAYEQYF. As DNA, the CDR3 is TGTGCCAGCAGCTTAGATGGTCCTAAAGCTTACGAGCAGTACTTC.